The 14 T cell receptor beta chains presented below share a single source sample, sequenced in a study of T-cell reconstitution after alpha-beta-depleted transplantation in children (dated by TCRdb to about 2016). Preparation of the library involved PCR. The instrument given in TCRdb is Illumina HiSeq 2500. To normalize quantification of the TCRbeta repertoire, the TCR libraries were built with molecular barcoding that relied on unique molecular identifiers. TCRdb's own reprocessing of the public reads used fastp at Q25 and MiXCR and kept productive beta chains. Every CDR3 protein is listed once, alongside the most common genes and DNA of its rows. This sample gives approximately 640,000 distinct CDR3 sequences in total; approximately 17% of them show up just once. The ten largest clonotypes hold about 1.1% of the sample. This specimen was PBMCs from the stem cell graft donor, taken from the stem cell graft. All receptors come from a human donor who donated a stem cell graft to a child with acute myeloid leukemia.

The chain employs TRBV18 and TRBJ1-1, with D possibly TRBD1 on 6 matching bases. Looked up from germline, CDR1 is KGHSH and CDR2 is LQKENI. This CDR3 contains 14 residues. V was shortened by 3 bases and J by 7 bases, with 15 bases between the two germline ends. CDR3 region: CASSPTGGGFEAFF. CDR3 nucleotides: TGTGCCAGCTCACCTACTGGGGGCGGGTTTGAAGCTTTCTTT. The full variable domain, its missing parts supplied by reference TRBV18 and TRBJ1-1, is NAGVMQNPRHLVRRRGQEARLRCSPMKGHSHVYWYRQLPEEGLKFMVYLQKENIIDESGMPKERFSAEFPKEGPSILRIQQVVRGDSAAYFCASSPTGGGFEAFFGQGTRLTVV.

This clonotype appeared a few times. This rearrangement joins TRBV5-1 to TRBJ2-1; 7 positions match TRBD1. V lost 0 bases and J lost 0; bases outside the gene matches: 6. Germline values: CDR1 SGHRS, CDR2 YFSETQ. CDR3 length: 17 residues. The CDR3 protein is CASSLEKGASSYNEQFF. Here the CDR3 DNA reads TGCGCCAGCAGCTTGGAGAAGGGGGCGAGCTCCTACAATGAGCAGTTCTTC.

This clonotype was detected only a few times. The chain has TRBV20-1 and TRBJ2-3, with 11 bases lining up with TRBD2. CDR3 length: 14 residues. Germline values: CDR1 DFQATT, CDR2 SNEGSKA (reference sequence). The J segment lost 3 bases and the V segment lost 6 bases, leaving 5 bases of the junction unmatched. This chain's CDR3 is CSALGLAVTDTQYF. The CDR3 coding sequence is TGCAGTGCCTTGGGACTAGCGGTTACAGATACGCAGTATTTT.

This clonotype has a handful of counts. The genes are TRBV27 and TRBJ2-1, with a weak D call TRBD2 (6 bases). CDR3 length equals 15 residues. Germline V lookup: CDR1 MNHEY, CDR2 SMNVEV (reference sequence). With 5 bases removed from V and 0 bases from J, the gap between germline ends came to 11 bases. The CDR3, as DNA: TGTGCCAGCAGTCCCGGCGGGGTCTCCTACAATGAGCAGTTCTTC. Amino acids: CASSPGGVSYNEQFF.

This clonotype was observed a handful of times. The chain is built from TRBV4-3 and TRBJ1-1; 7 bases agree with TRBD1. The CDR3 runs 15 residues. The J segment lost 6 bases and the V segment lost 0 bases, leaving 7 bases of the junction unmatched. CDR1 LGHNA and CDR2 YSLEER come from the germline V gene. CDR3 coding DNA: TGCGCCAGCAGCCAAGATAATTGGGGGACAGCTGAAGCTTTCTTT. The encoded protein is CASSQDNWGTAEAFF.

This clonotype was recorded many times. The chain recombines TRBV20-1 with TRBJ2-3, with TRBD2 matching 10 bases. The CDR3 length is 14 residues. Germline CDR1 reads DFQATT; CDR2 reads SNEGSKA (reference sequence). Trimming cost V 2 bases and J 5 bases; bases outside gene matches: 4. For the CDR3, the DNA is TGCAGTGCTAGAAAAGCGGGGGGGCAAGATACGCAGTATTTT. This codes for CSARKAGGQDTQYF.

This clonotype has only a few counts. V gene TRBV29-1 combines with J gene TRBJ1-2; D remains unclear. V lost 1 base, J lost 2 bases, and 14 bases lay in between. Germline-derived CDR1 and CDR2 are SQVTM and ANQGSEA. The CDR3 extends over 15 amino acids. CDR3 loop: CSVEGKTSLNYGYTF. As DNA, the CDR3 is TGCAGCGTTGAAGGGAAGACCTCCCTGAACTATGGCTACACCTTC.

V is TRBV6-2 or TRBV6-3 and J is TRBJ2-5, with a possible D match to TRBD1 (6 bases). The V gene lost 4 bases and the J gene lost 0 bases, with 12 bases spanning the gap. In germline, CDR1 is MNHEY, CDR2 SVGEGT. The CDR3 loop spans 15 amino acids. The CDR3 sequence: CASSSYRVYQETQYF. In nucleotides, the CDR3 is TGTGCCAGCAGTTCTTACAGGGTGTACCAAGAGACCCAGTACTTC.

This clonotype was seen a few times. This chain connects TRBV6-5 to TRBJ1-5; D is unclear. Per the germline V gene, CDR1 is MNHEY and CDR2 is SVGAGI. Trimming took 7 bases from V and 0 from J, leaving 16 bases between them. There are 16 residues in the CDR3. CDR3 in amino acids: CASTSSDDHSNQPQHF. Here the CDR3 DNA reads TGTGCCAGCACTTCCTCGGACGACCATAGCAATCAGCCCCAGCATTTT.

This clonotype was detected ten times or more. The chain has TRBV12-3 or TRBV12-4 and TRBJ2-1; 7 bases map to TRBD2. After removal of 6 bases from V and 1 base from J, the junction contained 6 bases not matched to a gene. The CDR3 loop spans 15 amino acids. CDR3 DNA: TGTGCCAGCAGCTCAGCGGGGCCTTCCTACAATGAGCAGTTCTTC. Translating gives CASSSAGPSYNEQFF.

This clonotype was detected ten times or more. This rearrangement joins TRBV20-1 to TRBJ2-7, with D perhaps matching TRBD1 or TRBD2 (5 bases each). This CDR3 is built from 14 residues. Germline V gene lookup returns CDR1 DFQATT and CDR2 SNEGSKA (reference sequence). The V end was cut by 5 bases, the J end by 2 bases, with 16 bases between. The CDR3 bases are TGCAGTGCTCTCTCCCACGGGGCGACCTACGAGCAGTACTTC. It translates to CSALSHGATYEQYF.

This chain joins TRBV15 and TRBJ1-4; 8 bases are shared with TRBD1. V shed 3 bases, J shed 3 bases, and the junction held 9 bases outside the gene matches. The CDR3 consists of 17 residues. CDR1 and CDR2 (germline): LNHNV, YYDKDF (reference sequence). This chain's CDR3 is CATSRTRQGAANEKLFF. The CDR3, as DNA: TGTGCCACCAGCAGGACAAGGCAGGGGGCGGCTAATGAAAAACTGTTTTTT.

The chain couples TRBV12-3 or TRBV12-4 to TRBJ1-5; weak D call: TRBD1 (5 bases). Trimming pared 3 bases from V and 4 bases from J, leaving 13 bases between. The CDR3 contains 15 residues. DNA for the CDR3: TGTGCCAGCAGTTTGTCCGGGGCTGCTAATCAGCCCCAGCATTTT. Its protein product is CASSLSGAANQPQHF.

The rearrangement joins TRBV18 to TRBJ2-1, with TRBD2 matching over 7 bases. CDR1 KGHSH and CDR2 LQKENI come from the germline V gene. CDR3 size: 12 residues. Trimming took 1 base from V and 13 from J; bases not matched to a gene: 4. The CDR3 DNA is TGTGCCAGCTCACCACAGCGGGACCTCCAGTTCTTC. Its protein is CASSPQRDLQFF.